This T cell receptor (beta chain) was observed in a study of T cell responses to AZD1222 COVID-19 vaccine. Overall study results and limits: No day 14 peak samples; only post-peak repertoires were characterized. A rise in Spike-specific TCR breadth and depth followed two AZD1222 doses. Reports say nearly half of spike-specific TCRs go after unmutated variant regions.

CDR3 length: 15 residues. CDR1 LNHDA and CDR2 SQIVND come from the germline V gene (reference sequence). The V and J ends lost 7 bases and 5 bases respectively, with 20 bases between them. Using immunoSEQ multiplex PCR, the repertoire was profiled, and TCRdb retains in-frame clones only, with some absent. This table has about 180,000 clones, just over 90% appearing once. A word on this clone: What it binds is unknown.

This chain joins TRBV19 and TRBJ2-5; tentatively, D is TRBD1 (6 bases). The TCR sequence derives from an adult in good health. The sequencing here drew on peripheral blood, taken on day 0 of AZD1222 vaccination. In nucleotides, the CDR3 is TGTGCCAGTACCACCCAATGGGGGCTGGCGGAGACCCAGTACTTC. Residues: CASTTQWGLAETQYF.